The 14 T cell receptor beta chains listed next were all sequenced from one sample in a study of cytomegalovirus exposure and HLA in healthy donors. PCR used 60 Vbeta primers and 13 Jbeta primers. Some clones are missing from TCRdb's copy, which holds only in-frame ones; the method was immunoSEQ multiplex PCR. The sample includes 100,000 to 150,000 clones, about 64% of them seen just once. The sample was PBMCs. These receptor sequences come from a woman between 35 and 50 years old in good health and CMV-seronegative.

This clone showed up just a few times. The chain employs TRBV2 and TRBJ1-1; D might be TRBD1 (6 bases). Germline V gene data show CDR1 as SNHLY and CDR2 as FYNNEI. This CDR3 has 14 amino acids. Trimming left V 3 bases short and J 7 bases short, with 15 bases between. CDR3 region: CASSDPGGRVEAFF. CDR3 DNA: TGTGCCAGCAGTGATCCGGGGGGCCGGGTTGAAGCTTTCTTT.

The rearrangement uses TRBV19 and TRBJ2-6; TRBD1 agrees at 9 bases. This CDR3 region has 19 residues. CDR1 and CDR2 from the germline V gene are LNHDA and SQIVND (reference sequence). Losses at the gene ends were 1 base for V and 5 bases for J; bases not matched to a gene: 12. CDR3 sequence reads: CASSIGDRGSFKRANVLTF. The CDR3 region has the DNA TGTGCCAGTAGTATAGGAGACAGGGGGTCTTTTAAAAGGGCCAACGTCCTGACTTTC.

This clone showed up just once. The chain is built from TRBV5-1 and TRBJ1-5; D perhaps matches TRBD1 (5 bases). Trimming stripped 0 bases from V and 4 bases from J, with 11 bases between. This CDR3 contains 15 residues. Germline V gene sequence: CDR1 SGHRS, CDR2 YFSETQ. The CDR3 sequence: CASSLDGGGNQPQHF. The CDR3 DNA is TGCGCCAGCAGCTTGGATGGGGGGGGGAATCAGCCCCAGCATTTT.

This clone was observed a single time. The chain is built from TRBV30 and TRBJ1-4; D perhaps matches TRBD1 (6 bases). CDR3 length equals 15 residues. Per germline, CDR1 GTSNPN and CDR2 SVGIG (reference sequence). V was trimmed by 8 bases and J by 0 bases, leaving 16 bases between them. CDR3 nucleotides: TGTGCCGCGACAGGCAGCAGGGCAACTAATGAAAAACTGTTTTTT. It encodes CAATGSRATNEKLFF.

The CDR3, as DNA: TGTGCCAGCAGCTTAGGGACAGGGAATGAAAAACTGTTTTTT. Translated: CASSLGTGNEKLFF. The genes are TRBV7-9 and TRBJ1-4, with TRBD1 identical over 8 bases. Germline-derived CDR1 and CDR2 are SEHNR and FQNEAQ (reference sequence). The length of the CDR3 is 14 residues. The trim removed 1 base at V and 5 bases at J, leaving 0 bases unmatched.

The genes are TRBV30 and TRBJ2-3; D unclear. The germline V gene has CDR1 GTSNPN and CDR2 SVGIG (reference sequence). The CDR3 spans 13 residues. Between the trimmed V and J ends, which lost 1 base and 6 bases, there was a span of 11 bases. This CDR3 reads CAWSGAIGDTQYF. CDR3 nucleotide sequence: TGTGCCTGGAGTGGGGCTATTGGGGATACGCAGTATTTT.

The chain joins TRBV7-6 to TRBJ1-6, with 10 bases lining up with TRBD1. This CDR3 contains 14 residues. Germline assignment: CDR1 SGHVS and CDR2 FNYEAQ. V gave up 5 bases and J gave up 10 bases; unmatched junction bases: 5. This CDR3 is CASSDRDRGSPLHF. CDR3 coding DNA: TGTGCCAGCAGCGACCGGGACAGGGGATCACCCCTCCACTTT.

The genes are TRBV30 and TRBJ2-3, with D uncertain. The length of the CDR3 is 11 residues. Per germline, CDR1 GTSNPN and CDR2 SVGIG (reference sequence). Trimming took 4 bases from V and 2 from J, leaving 4 bases between them. CDR3 in DNA: TGTGCCTGGACGTCCACAGATACGCAGTATTTT. Protein sequence: CAWTSTDTQYF. Combining the CDR3 with reference TRBV30 and TRBJ2-3 gives the whole variable domain SQTIHQWPATLVQPVGSPLSLECTVEGTSNPNLYWYRQAAGRGLQLLFYSVGIGQISSEVPQNLSASRPQDRQFILSSKKLLLSDSGFYLCAWTSTDTQYFGPGTRLTVL.

J is TRBJ2-1 and V is TRBV30; D is uncertain. V lost 6 bases and J 0 bases, leaving 12 bases between the germline ends. CDR3 length equals 14 residues. Germline lookup yields CDR1 GTSNPN and CDR2 SVGIG (reference sequence). The CDR3 region is CACYESGSYNEQFF. The CDR3 bases are TGTGCCTGTTACGAGTCGGGCTCCTACAATGAGCAGTTCTTC. The full variable domain, in which reference TRBV30 and TRBJ2-1 provide the parts outside the CDR3, is SQTIHQWPATLVQPVGSPLSLECTVEGTSNPNLYWYRQAAGRGLQLLFYSVGIGQISSEVPQNLSASRPQDRQFILSSKKLLLSDSGFYLCACYESGSYNEQFFGPGTRLTVL.

This chain connects TRBV5-6 to TRBJ2-5; 7 nucleotides match TRBD2. The germline V gene encodes CDR1 SGHDT and CDR2 YYEEEE. The CDR3 sequence is 14 residues long. V trimming: 0 bases; J trimming: 3 bases; junction bases outside the gene matches: 2. The CDR3 coding sequence is TGTGCCAGCAGCTTGGGGGGACTAAAAGAGACCCAGTACTTC. Protein sequence: CASSLGGLKETQYF.

This clone was detected only a few times. The gene calls are TRBV18 and TRBJ2-2, with TRBD2 identical over 10 bases. The CDR3 loop spans 17 amino acids. Germline trimming cut 3 bases from V and 0 bases from J; bases unmatched to any gene: 4. Looked up from germline, CDR1 is KGHSH and CDR2 is LQKENI. The CDR3 bases are TGTGCCAGCTCACCGGCTAGCGGGGGATCGAACACCGGGGAGCTGTTTTTT. This gives the protein CASSPASGGSNTGELFF.

This clone was seen only a few times. The CDR3 sequence: CASNPIRGPNTGELFF. The CDR3 nucleotides read TGTGCCAGCAACCCAATTCGGGGTCCGAACACCGGGGAGCTGTTTTTT. V gene TRBV11-2 combines with J gene TRBJ2-2; perhaps TRBD2 as D (5 bases). This CDR3 region has 16 residues. Germline V CDR1 and CDR2: SGHAT, FQNNGV. Trimming left V 7 bases short and J 0 bases short, with 15 bases between.

This clone was picked up a small number of times. The gene calls are TRBV5-1 and TRBJ2-1; D is undetermined. CDR3 length: 15 amino acids. V lost 0 bases, J lost 0 bases, and 7 bases lay in between. CDR1 and CDR2 from the germline V gene are SGHRS and YFSETQ. CDR3 in amino acids: CASSLVTGSYNEQFF. The CDR3 coding sequence is TGCGCCAGCAGCTTGGTGACGGGCTCCTACAATGAGCAGTTCTTC.

J is TRBJ1-2 and V is TRBV30; the D gene is possibly TRBD1 (6 bases). The CDR3 contains 12 residues. The germline V and J ends were trimmed by 2 bases and 12 bases, with 16 bases remaining between them. Per the germline V gene, CDR1 is GTSNPN and CDR2 is SVGIG (reference sequence). CDR3: CAWSPRQAVDTF. The CDR3 nucleotides are TGTGCCTGGAGTCCCCGACAGGCGGTCGACACCTTC.